This T cell receptor (beta chain) came from a study of cytomegalovirus exposure and HLA in healthy donors (dated by TCRdb to the late 2010s). With respect to the entire study: According to an earlier analysis of 587 of the donors, roughly 180 million T cells yielded some 120 million unique TCR beta sequences and approximately 300 Gb of sequence data. An early release that covered around 590 HLA-typed donors contained around 300 gigabases of sequencing data and tens of millions of unique TCR sequences. Of the roughly 400 genotyped donors, around 81% fell in the genetic ancestry cluster associated with self-reported Caucasian donors. The study aimed to test whether signatures of past pathogen exposure could be identified by cataloging public T cell receptors. The T cell repertoires of several hundred subjects were profiled by immunosequencing and related to cytomegalovirus serostatus. In addition to the first cohort of approximately 670 subjects, a separate validation cohort of about 120 different subjects was used. The study combined high-throughput TCR immunosequencing, statistical association of individual TCRs with disease status, and machine learning to predict cytomegalovirus infection status. A later analysis re-analyzed previously published TCR beta repertoires from 650 to 800 donors and added high-resolution HLA genotyping to study TCR occurrence patterns. The later analysis used no new phenotypic data to find candidate immune exposures, relying instead on TCR beta sequences and their occurrence across donors. An earlier analysis of 500 to 650 of the donors applied high-throughput TCR beta sequencing to assess whether each TCR beta V gene segment acted as functional or pseudogenic. Donor age, sex, ethnicity and CMV serostatus were compiled together with the repertoire data. In a later genetic analysis, genome-wide SNP genotypes for about three fifths of the roughly 670 donors were used, and that subset was treated as a discovery cohort. Every repertoire in the discovery cohort had been generated on one and the same sequencing platform. Both class I and class II loci were covered by HLA typing, at four-digit resolution. Typing coverage varied by locus: roughly 620-640 donors for A, B, C, DRB1 and DQB1; more than 500 for DQA1; about 570 for DPA1; 450 to 480 for DPB1. Because of strong linkage in the cohort, roughly five DR-DQ haplotypes were treated as single units for association and clustering. Among about 400 genotyped donors of the cohort, an average of approximately 240,000 unique TCR beta nucleotide sequences was sequenced per donor, of which about 19% were non-productive.

Results and caveats for the whole study, not just this receptor: Presence/absence analyses assumed roughly uniform sequencing depth across donors, an assumption that may not hold. Most CMV-associated TCR beta chains appeared to be HLA-restricted in a later analysis, and the HLA associations seemed to be driven largely by CMV exposure. The classifier was reported to diagnose cytomegalovirus status with high specificity and sensitivity in both the original and validation cohorts. A later analysis associated 15,000 to 20,000 TCR beta sequences with specific HLA alleles at a false discovery rate of 0.05. Linkage disequilibrium might explain the correlated functional status among segregating V segments, but an unknown experimental factor could not be ruled out. A further reported finding was that TCR beta sequences accurately predicted the HLA-A and HLA-B alleles for most subjects in the first cohort. The authors suggested that the approach could potentially be extended to other disease states and immunological phenotypes. Broadly in line with IMGT annotations, most TCR beta V segments showed up in productive rearrangements about 90% or about 30% of the time in an earlier analysis of 450 to 750 of the donors. An association between a missense DCLRE1C variant and V-gene and J-gene trimming of TCR beta chains was found in a later genetic analysis and replicated in an independent cohort. The only immune exposure information available for the cohort was CMV serostatus. The 87-base-pair reads could not distinguish some IMGT-functional V segments, including TRBV6-2 and TRBV6-3, so those segments were excluded. A total of 164 TCR beta chains were listed by the study as associated with cytomegalovirus. A cluster of highly shared sequence variants was judged likely to represent a technical artifact of the sequencing pipeline. In a later analysis, the rate of TCR association differed among HLA loci, with DRB1 alleles having the most associated TCRs and HLA-C alleles having the fewest. A later genetic analysis reported fewer N-insertions in productive TCRs among donors in an Asian-associated ancestry cluster than the roughly 670-donor mean. Across donors, most TCR sequences were observed very rarely, whereas some public TCRs were present in many individuals. A few of the identified cytomegalovirus-associated TCR beta chains were confirmed in vitro to be specific for cytomegalovirus antigens. HLA typing was unavailable for some donors at each locus, so association tests used only the typed subset. In a later analysis, several top co-occurrence clusters were reported to appear linked to parvovirus B19, influenza, CMV and Epstein-Barr virus. In a later analysis, HLA-associated TCR beta chains showed more clonal expansion and lower generation probabilities than non-associated chains that were equally common. Because counts were too low, seventeen rarely observed V segments, including chromosome 9 orphons, were excluded from the earlier analysis of a few hundred of the donors. In this cohort, only TCR beta chains were sequenced, and detectable features were limited by the absence of alpha or paired-chain data. When HLA alleles, especially DR and DQ, strongly co-occurred, attributing TCR associations to individual alleles was difficult.

Regarding this clone: The antigen it recognizes is unknown.

The cohort was made up of 500 to 800 healthy bone marrow donors. Cohort members were all nominally healthy when sampled, although unrecorded immune exposures were likely present. The donor was CMV seronegative and belonged to the group of 350 or so seronegative cohort members. A peripheral blood sample was provided by each donor, and peripheral blood mononuclear cells were used for TCR beta sequencing. Genomic DNA was extracted from the blood cell samples with the Qiagen DNeasy Blood Extraction Kit. Ends trimmed: V by 1 base, J by 2 bases; bases unmatched to a gene: 1. The CDR3 covers 14 residues, taking in both the cysteine and the phenylalanine. The entry retains the CDR3 DNA only, 42 bases that are in frame from base 1. CDR1 and CDR2 are read off the germline V gene as KGHSH and LQKENI. Library creation used the immunoSEQ multiplex PCR assay. For the multiplex PCR, a mixture combining 60 forward primers for TCR Vbeta segments and 13 reverse primers for TCR Jbeta segments was used. A multiplex PCR assay on genomic DNA amplified the CDR3 region of rearranged TCR beta genes. The Illumina HiSeq System was used to sequence the amplified TCR beta libraries as 87-base-pair reads. As for the original processing: Across the 500 to 850 repertoires, a later analysis counted tens of millions of unique TCR beta chains, around 10 million of which were shared by at least two donors. A nearest-neighbor algorithm error-corrected the raw reads and collapsed the reads into unique sequences, merging closely related sequences to remove PCR and sequencing errors. V, D and J gene segments were assigned by aligning CDR3 sequences to IMGT reference sequences. For a sequence to be retained, at least a six-nucleotide match to both a V gene segment and a J gene segment was required. Rearrangements were called productive when the CDR3 lacked stop codons and stayed in frame with V and J; all others were non-productive. CDR3 was defined according to IMGT convention as the region running from the second conserved V-encoded cysteine to the conserved J-encoded phenylalanine. The earlier analysis of 587 of the donors excluded sequences that lacked an unambiguous match to a single V gene segment. An earlier analysis of a few hundred of the donors classified V segments as functional when productive rearrangements were above 56.7% and as segregating when the standard deviation between donors was above 5%. A statistical classification framework was built to diagnose cytomegalovirus status from the catalog of TCR beta chain sequences. V and J gene assignment, in a later analysis, came from comparing TCR nucleotide sequences with IMGT/GENE-DB human TR gene sequences. A later analysis assigned CDR3 sequences and most-parsimonious VDJ recombination scenarios with the TCRdist pipeline. A later analysis defined each TCR beta chain by its CDR3 amino acid sequence plus V-gene family, and excluded reads lacking a unique V-gene family. To address suspected cross-contamination and a sequencing artifact, a later analysis removed some 620 highly shared, low-generation-probability nucleotide sequences. A later analysis calculated a clonal expansion index for each public chain from normalized within-repertoire ranks of inferred template counts. In a later analysis, generation probabilities were computed using a VDJ recombination model fitted to out-of-frame rearrangements, and the results were checked against IGoR. Hypergeometric tests were used in a later analysis to score TCR-TCR, TCR-HLA and TCR-CMV co-occurrence, with a repertoire-size bias correction applied to the TCR pairs. In a later analysis, false discovery rates were estimated by permuting HLA or CMV assignments 20 times. In a later analysis, co-occurring TCRs were grouped using DBSCAN, and TCRdist sequence similarity was added for clustering within HLA-allele-positive subsets. Co-occurrence clustering excluded repertoires with fewer than 30,000 or more than 120,000 public chains, plus five with anomalous nucleotide sharing. Sourced from immuneACCESS, this table was stored by TCRdb with only in-frame sequences that have V and J called. A share of the clones is absent; for the studies checked, an unresolved V gene accounts for under half, and the remainder has no known explanation. Clone size and the V and J calls come from that table; the DNA yielded D and trimming. The sample's records list approximately 150,000 clones. Under 2% of the sample lies in the top ten.

The receptor was derived from a woman aged 45 to 65 in good health and CMV-seronegative. This chain is built from TRBV18 and TRBJ1-2, with 7 central nucleotides matching TRBD1. Sequenced: PBMCs. This receptor has the CDR3 CASSPLGQNYGYTF. The sequence in DNA is TGTGCCAGCTCACCACTGGGACAGAACTATGGCTACACCTTC.